This entry concerns a single T cell receptor beta chain. Its specificity is not known. The entry originates in a study of cytomegalovirus exposure and HLA in healthy donors. Notes on the study in general: Reportedly, fewer N-insertions than the approximately 700-donor mean appeared in an Asian-associated ancestry cluster in a later analysis.

This PCR relied on a set of 60 Vbeta primers and 13 Jbeta primers. Sequencing used immunoSEQ multiplex PCR; TCRdb keeps in-frame clones, though not all of them. In the table there are roughly 100,000 clones, approximately 70% of which are singletons. The sequencing sample was made of PBMCs. This clonotype originated in a man aged 35-49 years in good health and CMV-seropositive.

CDR3 protein: CASSQDDRGDEQYF. The CDR3 DNA follows: TGCGCCAGCAGCCAGGATGACAGGGGGGACGAGCAGTACTTC. The rearrangement uses TRBV4-3 and TRBJ2-7, with 9 nucleotides matching TRBD1. Germline-derived CDR1 and CDR2 are LGHNA and YSLEER. This CDR3 spans 14 amino acids. V dropped 3 bases and J dropped 5; count of bases not matched to a gene: 5.